Presented here are 4 T cell receptor beta chains from one specimen sequenced in a study of T cells in Graves' hyperthyroidism and ophthalmopathy (dated by TCRdb to 2018 to 2020). Library creation used multiplex PCR. For sequencing, an Illumina HiSeq 2000 was employed. The TCR beta CDR3 regions were amplified from RNA transcripts. The first round of RT-PCR for the TCR CDR3 was performed with the HTBI primer set and the Qiagen OneStep RT-PCR kit. Clones were called with MiXCR by TCRdb after fastp trimmed the public reads at Q25, and only in-frame beta chains were retained. Entries are consolidated by CDR3 protein sequence, retaining the most common genes and DNA. The sample table holds 300,000 to 450,000 distinct CDR3 sequences, of which roughly 15% were seen once. Approximately 33% of the sample lies in the top ten. The specimen was blood. These receptors all stem from a young woman with Graves' hyperthyroidism that later progressed to Graves' ophthalmopathy.

This clonotype was counted ten times or more. In DNA, the CDR3 is TGTGCCAGCATCCAGACAGGGCACCCCTACGAGCAGTACTTC. Translating it yields CASIQTGHPYEQYF. V and J are TRBV6-1 and TRBJ2-7, with 7 bases identical to TRBD1. The germline V gene encodes CDR1 MNHNS and CDR2 SASEGT. The V gene end was trimmed by 7 bases and the J gene end by 2 bases; junction bases not matched to a gene: 8. The CDR3 spans 14 residues.

This clonotype was detected only a few times. V and J are TRBV28 and TRBJ2-7; D is unclear. Per germline, CDR1 MDHEN and CDR2 SYDVKM. V lost 3 bases and J lost 6, with 12 bases in between. This CDR3 comprises 13 residues. The CDR3 DNA reads as TGTGCCAGCAGTTTTTCGGCCCGTCGCGAGCAGTACTTC. It encodes CASSFSARREQYF.

The chain combines TRBV3-1 with TRBJ2-2; no firm D call. CDR3 size: 17 residues. The germline gives CDR1 LGHDT, CDR2 YNNKEL (reference sequence). V was trimmed by 0 bases and J by 8 bases, leaving 19 bases between them. As DNA, the CDR3 is TGTGCCAGCAGCCAAGAATTTACCAGGTTCCGAGGAGGGGAGCTGTTTTTT. It encodes CASSQEFTRFRGGELFF.

This clonotype was detected a few times. The chain is built from TRBV27 and TRBJ2-1; no clear D. This CDR3 region has 11 residues. Germline V CDR1 and CDR2: MNHEY, SMNVEV (reference sequence). Trimming stripped 3 bases from V and 13 bases from J, with 10 bases between. The CDR3 DNA is TGTGCCAGCAGTTTTGGGATTAGACAGTTCTTC. Translating it yields CASSFGIRQFF.